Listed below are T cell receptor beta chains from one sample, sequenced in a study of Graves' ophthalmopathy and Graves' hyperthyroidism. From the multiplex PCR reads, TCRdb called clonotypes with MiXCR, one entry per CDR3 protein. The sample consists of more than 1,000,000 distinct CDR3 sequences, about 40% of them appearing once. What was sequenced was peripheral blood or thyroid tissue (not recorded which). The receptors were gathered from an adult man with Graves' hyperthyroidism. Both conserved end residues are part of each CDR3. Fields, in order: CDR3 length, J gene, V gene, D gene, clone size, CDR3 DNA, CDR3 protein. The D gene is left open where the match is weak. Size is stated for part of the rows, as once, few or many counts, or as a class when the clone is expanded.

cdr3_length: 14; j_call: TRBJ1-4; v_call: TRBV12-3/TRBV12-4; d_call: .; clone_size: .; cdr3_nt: TGTGCCAGCAGTTTGGGCATTCTCGAAGAAAAACTGTTTTTT; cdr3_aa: CASSLGILEEKLFF
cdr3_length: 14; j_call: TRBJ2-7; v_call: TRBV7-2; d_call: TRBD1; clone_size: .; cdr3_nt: TGTGCCAGCAGCTTAGTGGACAGGGCCCAAGAGCAGTACTTC; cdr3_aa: CASSLVDRAQEQYF
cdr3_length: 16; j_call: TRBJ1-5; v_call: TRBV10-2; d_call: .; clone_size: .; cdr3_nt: TGCGCCAGCAGTGAGTCTCGAGGGGGAAGCAATCAGCCCCAGCATTTT; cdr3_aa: CASSESRGGSNQPQHF
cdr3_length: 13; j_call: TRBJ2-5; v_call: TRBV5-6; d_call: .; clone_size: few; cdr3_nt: TGTGCCAGCAGCTCCCGGGACGTTGGGACCCAGTACTTC; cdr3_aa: CASSSRDVGTQYF
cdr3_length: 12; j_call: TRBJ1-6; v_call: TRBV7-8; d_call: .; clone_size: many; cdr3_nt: TGTGCCAGCAGCTGGACAGCTTCACCCCTCCACTTT; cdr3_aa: CASSWTASPLHF
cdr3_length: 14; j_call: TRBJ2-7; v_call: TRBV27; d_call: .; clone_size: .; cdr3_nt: TGTGCCAGCAGTTTTGTACAGGGATCCTACGAGCAGTACTTC; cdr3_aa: CASSFVQGSYEQYF
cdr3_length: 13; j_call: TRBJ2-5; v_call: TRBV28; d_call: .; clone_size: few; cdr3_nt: TGTGCCAGCAGTTTAACCTCGAAAGAGACCCAGTACTTC; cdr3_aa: CASSLTSKETQYF
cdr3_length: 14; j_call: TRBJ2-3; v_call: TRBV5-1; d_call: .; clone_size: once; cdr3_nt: TGCGCCAGCAGCTTGGGGCAGTTCCCAGATACGCAGTATTTT; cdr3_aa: CASSLGQFPDTQYF
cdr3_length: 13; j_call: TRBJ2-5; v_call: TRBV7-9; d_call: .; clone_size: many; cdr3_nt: TGTGCCAGCGATGGGGTAGTTGGAGAGACCCAGTACTTC; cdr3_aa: CASDGVVGETQYF
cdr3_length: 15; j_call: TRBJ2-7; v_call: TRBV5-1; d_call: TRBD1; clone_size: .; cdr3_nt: TGCGCCAGCAGCCCATCGACAGGGGGCTCCTACGAGCAGTACTTC; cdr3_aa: CASSPSTGGSYEQYF
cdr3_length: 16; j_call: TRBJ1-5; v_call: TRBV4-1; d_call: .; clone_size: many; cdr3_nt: TGCGCCAGCAGCCAAGAAGGGGTACCAAGTTATCAGCCCCAGCATTTT; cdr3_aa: CASSQEGVPSYQPQHF
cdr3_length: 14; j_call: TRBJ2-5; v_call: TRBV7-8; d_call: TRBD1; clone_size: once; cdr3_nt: TGTGCCAGCAGGGTAGGGACAGTCCAAGAGACCCAGTACTTC; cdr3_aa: CASRVGTVQETQYF
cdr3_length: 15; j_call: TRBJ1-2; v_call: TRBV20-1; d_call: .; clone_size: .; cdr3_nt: TGCAGTGCTAGAGCATTTGGGGGGCAGTTCGGTGGCTACACCTTC; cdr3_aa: CSARAFGGQFGGYTF
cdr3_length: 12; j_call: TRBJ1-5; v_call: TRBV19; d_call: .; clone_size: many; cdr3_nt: TGTGCCAGTAGTGGACGCAATCAGCCCCAGCATTTT; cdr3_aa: CASSGRNQPQHF
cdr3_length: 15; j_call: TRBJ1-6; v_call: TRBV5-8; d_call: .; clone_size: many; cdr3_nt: TGTGCCAGCAGCTCGTTGCTGAGTGGTAATTCACCCCTCCACTTT; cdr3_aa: CASSSLLSGNSPLHF
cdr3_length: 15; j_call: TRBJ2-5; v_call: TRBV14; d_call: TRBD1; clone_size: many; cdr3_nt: TGTGCCAGCAGCTACTACAGGGGGCGGGAAGAGACCCAGTACTTC; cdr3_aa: CASSYYRGREETQYF
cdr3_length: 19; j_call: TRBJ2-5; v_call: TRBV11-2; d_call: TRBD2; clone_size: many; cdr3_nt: TGTGCCAGCAGCTTAGCCCTTGGACGGTTGCGGGAGAGACAAGAGACCCAGTACTTC; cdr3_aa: CASSLALGRLRERQETQYF
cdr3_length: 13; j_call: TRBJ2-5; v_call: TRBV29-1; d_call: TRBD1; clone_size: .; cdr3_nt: TGCAGCGCCAAAACAGGGGGGCTGGAGACCCAGTACTTC; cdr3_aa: CSAKTGGLETQYF
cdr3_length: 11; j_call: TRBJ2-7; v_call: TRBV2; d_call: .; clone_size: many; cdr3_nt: TGTGCCAGCGGCATCTCCTACGAGCAGTACTTC; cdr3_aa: CASGISYEQYF
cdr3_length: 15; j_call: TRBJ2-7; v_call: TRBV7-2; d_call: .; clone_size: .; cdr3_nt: TGTGCCAGCAGCTTGAGGGTCCCGGGAAACTACGAGCGGTACTTC; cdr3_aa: CASSLRVPGNYERYF
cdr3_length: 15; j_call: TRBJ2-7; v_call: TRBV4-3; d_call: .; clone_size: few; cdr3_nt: TGCGCCAGCAGCCAAGACCCCGGGGGCTTCGGCGAGCAGTACTTC; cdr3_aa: CASSQDPGGFGEQYF
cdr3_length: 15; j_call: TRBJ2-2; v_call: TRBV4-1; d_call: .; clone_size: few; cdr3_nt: TGCGCCAGCAGCCAAGTGGCGGAGTGGACCGGGGAGCTGTTTTTT; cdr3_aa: CASSQVAEWTGELFF
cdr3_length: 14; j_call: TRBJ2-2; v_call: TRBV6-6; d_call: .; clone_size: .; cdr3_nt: TGTGCCAGCAGTCTCACTAGATACACCGGGGAGCTGTTTTTT; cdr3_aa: CASSLTRYTGELFF
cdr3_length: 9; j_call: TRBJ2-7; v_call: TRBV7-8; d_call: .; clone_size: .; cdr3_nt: TGTGCCAGCAGCTTAGGGGGCGACTTC; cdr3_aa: CASSLGGDF
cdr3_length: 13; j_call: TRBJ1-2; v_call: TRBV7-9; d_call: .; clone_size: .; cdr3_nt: TGTGCCAGCAGCGGCAGGGTCGCGTATGGCTACACCTTC; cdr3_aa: CASSGRVAYGYTF
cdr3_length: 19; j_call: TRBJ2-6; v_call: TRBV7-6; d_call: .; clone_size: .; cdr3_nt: TGTGCCAGCAGCTTAGGTATTTCAGGGGAACGATCTGGGGCCAACGTCCTGACTTTC; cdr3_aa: CASSLGISGERSGANVLTF
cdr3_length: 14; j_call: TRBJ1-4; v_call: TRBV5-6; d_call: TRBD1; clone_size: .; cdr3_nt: TGTGCCAGCAGCTGGGACAGAACTAATGAAAAACTGTTTTTT; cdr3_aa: CASSWDRTNEKLFF
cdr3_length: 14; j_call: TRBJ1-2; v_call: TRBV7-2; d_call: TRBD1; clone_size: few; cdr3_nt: TGTGCCAGCAGCTCCAAAACAGGGGGTCGTGGCTACACCTTC; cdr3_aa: CASSSKTGGRGYTF
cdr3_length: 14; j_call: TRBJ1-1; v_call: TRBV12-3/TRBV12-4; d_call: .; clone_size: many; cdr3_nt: TGTGCCAGCAGTTTAAGGGGGGGCGGAACTGAAGCTTTCTTT; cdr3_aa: CASSLRGGGTEAFF
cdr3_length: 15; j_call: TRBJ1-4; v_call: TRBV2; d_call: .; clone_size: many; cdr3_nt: TGTGCCAGCAGTGAAGCGGGCGGAGCATACGAAAAACTGTTTTTT; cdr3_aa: CASSEAGGAYEKLFF
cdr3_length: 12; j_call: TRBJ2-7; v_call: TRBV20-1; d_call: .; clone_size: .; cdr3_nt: TGCAGTGCTAGAGAGTGGGGTTACGAGCAGTACTTC; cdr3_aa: CSAREWGYEQYF
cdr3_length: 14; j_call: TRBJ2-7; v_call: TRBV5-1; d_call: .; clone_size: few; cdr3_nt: TGCGCCAGCCGACTGGCCGGGTTCGCCTACGAGCAGTACTTC; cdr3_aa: CASRLAGFAYEQYF
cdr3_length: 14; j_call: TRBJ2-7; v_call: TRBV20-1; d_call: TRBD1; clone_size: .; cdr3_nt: TGCAGTGCTAGAACGGGACAGTATCTAAACGAGCAGTACTTC; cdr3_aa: CSARTGQYLNEQYF
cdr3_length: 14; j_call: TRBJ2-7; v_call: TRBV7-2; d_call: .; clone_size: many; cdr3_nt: TGTGCCAGCAGCGACACACTGGGAGACTACGAGCAGTACTTC; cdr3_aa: CASSDTLGDYEQYF
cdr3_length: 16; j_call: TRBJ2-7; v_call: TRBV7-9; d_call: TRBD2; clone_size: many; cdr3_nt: TGTGCCAGCAGCTCACTAGCGGGAGGGCGCGCCTACGAGCAGTACTTC; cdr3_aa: CASSSLAGGRAYEQYF
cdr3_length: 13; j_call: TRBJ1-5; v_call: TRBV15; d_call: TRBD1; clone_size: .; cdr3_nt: TGTGTCACCAGCACAGGGGAGGCTCAGCCCCAGCATTTT; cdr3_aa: CVTSTGEAQPQHF
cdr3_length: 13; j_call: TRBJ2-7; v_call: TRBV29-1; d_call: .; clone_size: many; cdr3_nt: TGCAGCGTGGCTTGGGCCGCGTCCTACGAGCAGTACTTC; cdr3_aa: CSVAWAASYEQYF
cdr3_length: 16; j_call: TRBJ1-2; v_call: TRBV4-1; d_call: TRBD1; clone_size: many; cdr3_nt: TGCGCCAGCAGCCTTGGCCCCGGGACAGGAGACTATGGCTACACCTTC; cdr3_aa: CASSLGPGTGDYGYTF
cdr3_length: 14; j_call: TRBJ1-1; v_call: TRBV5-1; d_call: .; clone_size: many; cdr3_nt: TGCGCCAGCAGCTTGGAACTGCATAACACTGAAGCTTTCTTT; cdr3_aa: CASSLELHNTEAFF
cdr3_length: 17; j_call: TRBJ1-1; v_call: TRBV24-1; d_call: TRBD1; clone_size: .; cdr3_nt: TGTGCCACCAGTGATGGGGGGACAGGGGTCATGAACACTGAAGCTTTCTTT; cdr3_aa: CATSDGGTGVMNTEAFF